This entry is about one T cell receptor (beta chain). The antigen is undetermined. Trimming took off 6 bases at V and 2 bases at J, with 17 bases between the two ends. From germline, CDR1 is MDHEN and CDR2 SYDVKM. The CDR3 length is 16 residues. The entry originates in a study of T cells after posttransplantation cyclophosphamide. Sequenced by immunoSEQ multiplex PCR; TCRdb stores in-frame clones only, minus some. The sample consists of about 3,400 clones, about 86% of them appearing once. Study-wide findings and caveats: Later post-transplant blood repertoires were often dominated by donor CD8+ memory clones.

The clonotype was recovered from a woman in her fifties or sixties in good health, CMV-negative, and a related stem cell transplant donor. This sequence joins TRBV28 and TRBJ1-5; TRBD1 might be the D (6 bases). Sequencing was done on a sample of CD8+ T cells sorted from bone marrow. CDR3 sequence: CASSYTGTLGNQPQHF. The CDR3 region has the DNA TGTGCCAGCAGCTACACAGGGACCCTTGGCAATCAGCCCCAGCATTTT.